The rows below give T cell receptor beta chains drawn from one sample of a study of CD8 T cells in ankylosing spondylitis. From the 5' RACE reads, TCRdb called clonotypes with MiXCR, one entry per CDR3 protein. The repertoire holds roughly 280,000 distinct CDR3 sequences, with 20% as singletons. The sequenced sample was blood, either unsorted or a sorted T cell fraction (not recorded which). The receptors were sampled from a male donor with ankylosing spondylitis or in good health (not recorded which). The CDR3 runs from the conserved cysteine through the conserved F or W. A D gene is named only where the DNA matches it firmly. Not every row has a clone size; where given, it reads once, few, many or a size class.

clone_size,j_call,v_call,d_call,cdr3_aa,cdr3_nt
few,TRBJ1-1,TRBV10-3,-,CAISAVTEAFF,TGTGCCATCAGTGCGGTCACTGAAGCTTTCTTT
few,TRBJ2-3,TRBV5-1,-,CASSTSGTFTDTQYF,TGCGCCAGCAGCACGTCCGGGACTTTCACAGATACGCAGTATTTT
-,TRBJ1-2,TRBV4-1,-,CASSQDQLTRANYGYTF,TGCGCCAGCAGCCAAGATCAGCTCACCAGAGCTAACTATGGCTACACCTTC
-,TRBJ2-2,TRBV20-1,TRBD2,CSARSGTNTGELFF,TGCAGTGCTAGAAGCGGGACGAACACCGGGGAGCTGTTTTTT
few,TRBJ2-5,TRBV10-3,-,CAISEETQYF,TGTGCCATCAGTGAAGAGACCCAGTACTTC
-,TRBJ1-1,TRBV12-3/TRBV12-4,-,CASRRTANTEAIF,TGTGCCAGCAGAAGGACAGCGAACACTGAAGCTATCTTT
few,TRBJ2-1,TRBV6-2/TRBV6-3,-,CASSYNPGTGLGGNEQFF,TGTGCCAGCAGTTACAACCCGGGGACGGGCCTAGGGGGCAATGAGCAGTTCTTC
few,TRBJ2-5,TRBV7-9,-,CASSLVSQETQYF,TGTGCCAGCAGCTTAGTTAGCCAAGAGACCCAGTACTTC
-,TRBJ2-5,TRBV7-8,-,CASSLGHQETQYF,TGTGCCAGCAGCTTGGGTCATCAAGAGACCCAGTACTTC
few,TRBJ2-4,TRBV20-1,TRBD1,CSADKGAPKNIQYF,TGCAGTGCTGACAAGGGGGCACCCAAAAACATTCAGTACTTC
few,TRBJ1-2,TRBV24-1,-,CATSEGGINYGYTF,TGTGCCACCAGTGAAGGGGGGATTAACTATGGCTACACCTTC
many,TRBJ2-3,TRBV9,-,CASSPQRDTQYF,TGTGCCAGCAGCCCACAACGGGATACGCAGTATTTT
-,TRBJ2-5,TRBV20-1,-,CSASRQKETQYF,TGCAGTGCTAGTAGGCAGAAAGAGACCCAGTACTTC
-,TRBJ1-5,TRBV5-6,-,CASSLGAGGNQPQHF,TGTGCCAGCAGCTTGGGGGCAGGGGGCAATCAGCCCCAGCATTTT
few,TRBJ1-6,TRBV20-1,-,CSAGDVNSPLHF,TGCAGTGCAGGGGACGTTAATTCACCCCTCCACTTT
-,TRBJ1-2,TRBV29-1,-,CSVEAGDYGYTF,TGCAGCGTCGAAGCGGGGGACTATGGCTACACCTTC
-,TRBJ2-1,TRBV18,-,CASSPPEGDSYNEQFF,TGTGCCAGCTCACCACCAGAAGGAGACTCCTACAATGAGCAGTTCTTC
-,TRBJ1-4,TRBV12-3/TRBV12-4,-,CASSHRVNNEKLFF,TGTGCCAGCAGTCACCGGGTTAATAATGAAAAACTGTTTTTT
-,TRBJ1-6,TRBV20-1,TRBD1,CSARSLGQGENSPLHF,TGCAGTGCTAGATCATTGGGGCAGGGGGAAAATTCACCCCTCCACTTT
many,TRBJ2-1,TRBV3-1,TRBD2,CASSQPTSGRAGEQFF,TGTGCCAGCAGCCAGCCCACTAGCGGGAGGGCCGGTGAGCAGTTCTTC
-,TRBJ2-2,TRBV6-9,-,CASRMTENTGELFF,TGTGCCAGCAGGATGACGGAGAACACCGGGGAGCTGTTTTTT
-,TRBJ2-2,TRBV5-1,-,CASSLNGNTGELFF,TGCGCCAGCAGCTTAAACGGGAACACCGGGGAGCTGTTTTTT